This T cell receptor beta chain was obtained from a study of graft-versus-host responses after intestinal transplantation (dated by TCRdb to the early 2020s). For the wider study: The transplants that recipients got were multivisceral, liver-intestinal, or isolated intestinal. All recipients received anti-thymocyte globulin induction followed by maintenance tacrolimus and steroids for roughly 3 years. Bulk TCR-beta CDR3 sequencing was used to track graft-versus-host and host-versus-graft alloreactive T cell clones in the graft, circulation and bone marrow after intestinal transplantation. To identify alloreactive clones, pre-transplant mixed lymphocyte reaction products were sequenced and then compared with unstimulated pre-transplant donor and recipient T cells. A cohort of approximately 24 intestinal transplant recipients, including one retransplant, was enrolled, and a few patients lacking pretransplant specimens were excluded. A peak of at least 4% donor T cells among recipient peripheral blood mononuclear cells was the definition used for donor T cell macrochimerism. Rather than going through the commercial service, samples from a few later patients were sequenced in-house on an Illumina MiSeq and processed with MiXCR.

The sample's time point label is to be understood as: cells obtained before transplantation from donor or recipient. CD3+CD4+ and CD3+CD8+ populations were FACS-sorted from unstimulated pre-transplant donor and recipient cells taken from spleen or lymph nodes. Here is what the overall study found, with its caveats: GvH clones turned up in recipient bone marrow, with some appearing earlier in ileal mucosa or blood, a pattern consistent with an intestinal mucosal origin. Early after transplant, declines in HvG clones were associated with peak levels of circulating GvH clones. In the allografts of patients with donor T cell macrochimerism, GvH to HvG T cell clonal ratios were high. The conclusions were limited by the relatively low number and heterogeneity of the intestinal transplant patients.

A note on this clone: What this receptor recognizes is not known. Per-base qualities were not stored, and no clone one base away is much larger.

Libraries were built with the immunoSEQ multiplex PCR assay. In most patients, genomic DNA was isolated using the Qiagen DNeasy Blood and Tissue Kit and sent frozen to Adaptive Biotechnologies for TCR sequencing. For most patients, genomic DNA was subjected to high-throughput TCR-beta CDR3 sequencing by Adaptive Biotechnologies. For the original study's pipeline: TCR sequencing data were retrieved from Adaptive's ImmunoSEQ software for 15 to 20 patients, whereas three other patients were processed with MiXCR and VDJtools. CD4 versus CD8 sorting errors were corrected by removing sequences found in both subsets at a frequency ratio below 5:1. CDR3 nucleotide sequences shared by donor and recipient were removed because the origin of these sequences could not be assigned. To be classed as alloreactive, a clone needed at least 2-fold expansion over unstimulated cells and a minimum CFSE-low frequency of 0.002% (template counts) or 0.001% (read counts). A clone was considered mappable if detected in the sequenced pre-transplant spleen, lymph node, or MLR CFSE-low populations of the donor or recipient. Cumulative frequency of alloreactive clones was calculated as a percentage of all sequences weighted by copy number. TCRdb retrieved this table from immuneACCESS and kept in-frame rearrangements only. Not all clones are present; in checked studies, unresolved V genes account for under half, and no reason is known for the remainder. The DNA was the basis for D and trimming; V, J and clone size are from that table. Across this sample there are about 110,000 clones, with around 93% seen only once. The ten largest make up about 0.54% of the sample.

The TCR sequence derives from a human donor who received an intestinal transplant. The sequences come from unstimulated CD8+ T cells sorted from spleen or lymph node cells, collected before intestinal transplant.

The CDR3 amino acid sequence is: CAWSGNNQPQHF. The nucleotides are TGTGCCTGGAGTGGAAATAATCAGCCCCAGCATTTT. The rearrangement joined TRBV30 to TRBJ1-5; a confident D gene designation cannot be given. CDR1 is given as GTSNPN and CDR2 as SVGIG, both from the germline V gene (reference sequence). Including cysteine and phenylalanine, the CDR3 has 12 amino acids. The entry retains the CDR3 DNA only, 36 bases that are in frame from base 1. The V and J ends are trimmed by 1 base and 4 bases, leaving 5 bases between them.